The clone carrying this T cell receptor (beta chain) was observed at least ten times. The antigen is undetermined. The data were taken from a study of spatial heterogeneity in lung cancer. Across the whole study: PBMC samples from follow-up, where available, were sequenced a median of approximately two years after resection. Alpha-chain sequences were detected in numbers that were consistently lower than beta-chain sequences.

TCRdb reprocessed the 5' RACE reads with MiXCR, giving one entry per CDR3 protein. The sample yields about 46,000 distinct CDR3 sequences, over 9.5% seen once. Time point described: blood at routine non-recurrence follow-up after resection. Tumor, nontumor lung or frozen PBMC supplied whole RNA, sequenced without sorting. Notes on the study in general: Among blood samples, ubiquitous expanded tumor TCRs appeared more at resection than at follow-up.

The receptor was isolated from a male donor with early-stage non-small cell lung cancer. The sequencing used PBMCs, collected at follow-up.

CDR3 in amino acids: CAILVRVNEKLFF. The DNA of the CDR3 is TGTGCCATTCTCGTTAGGGTTAACGAAAAACTGTTTTTT. The rearrangement joins TRBV7-9 to TRBJ1-4; D is unclear. V lost 10 bases and J 8 bases, leaving 17 bases between the germline ends. Per the germline V gene, CDR1 is SEHNR and CDR2 is FQNEAQ (reference sequence). There are 13 residues in the CDR3.